This T cell receptor (beta chain) was found in a study of T cell responses to AZD1222 COVID-19 vaccine. Profiling relied on immunoSEQ multiplex PCR, and the TCRdb table lists in-frame clones only, not all of them. Found here are about 110,000 clones, roughly 90% of them singletons; the top ten hold less than 8%. As to this clone: Its antigen is undetermined.

Germline assignment: CDR1 LGHNA and CDR2 YNFKEQ. The ends were cut back, 1 base at V and 5 bases at J, with 15 bases in the middle. The CDR3 contains 16 residues. The study's findings and limits: Samples come after the peak T cell response, not at day 14.

The gene calls are TRBV4-2 and TRBJ2-1; perhaps TRBD2 as D (6 bases). Sequences were derived from peripheral blood, sampled on day 0 of AZD1222 vaccination. This TCR derives from an adult in good health. CDR3 in amino acids: CASSQVSASAHNEQFF. Here the CDR3 DNA reads TGTGCCAGCAGCCAAGTGTCGGCTAGCGCCCACAATGAGCAGTTCTTC.